The 16 T cell receptor beta chains below were found in one sample sequenced in a study of shared clonotypes between healthy human individuals. Only in-frame clones appear in the TCRdb table, and some are missing; sequencing was by immunoSEQ multiplex PCR. The table has about 690,000 clones, less than 95% seen once; the top ten hold 34%. What was sequenced was memory CD8+ T cells from PBMCs. As to subset: CD45RO+ cells pooled with CCR7-negative TemRA cells. These receptors originate from a man between 18 and 29 years old in good health. Some clones in this sample may be carry-over from other donors' samples.

V usage is TRBV14 and J usage is TRBJ2-3, with 9 bases fitting TRBD2. This CDR3 is 15 amino acids long. J gave up 3 bases and V 4 bases, and 5 bases lay outside the gene matches. Germline lookup yields CDR1 SGHDN and CDR2 FVKESK. The CDR3 reads CASSPVAGVTDTQYF. The CDR3 nucleotides read TGTGCCAGCAGCCCAGTAGCGGGAGTTACAGATACGCAGTATTTT. Using reference TRBV14 and TRBJ2-3 for the parts outside the CDR3, the full variable domain is EAGVTQFPSHSVIEKGQTVTLRCDPISGHDNLYWYRRVMGKEIKFLLHFVKESKQDESGMPNNRFLAERTGGTYSTLKVQPAELEDSGVYFCASSPVAGVTDTQYFGPGTRLTVL.

The rearrangement joins TRBV7-9 to TRBJ1-1; 9 bases agree with TRBD1. CDR1 and CDR2 (germline): SEHNR, FQNEAQ (reference sequence). The CDR3 sequence is 18 residues long. Trimming took 6 bases from V and 4 from J; bases not matched to a gene: 18. CDR3 residues: CASSRMGTGRFMGTEAFF. The CDR3 DNA reads as TGTGCCAGCAGTCGAATGGGGACAGGGAGGTTCATGGGCACTGAAGCTTTCTTT.

V is TRBV11-2 and J is TRBJ2-5, with D unresolved. The germline gives CDR1 SGHAT, CDR2 FQNNGV. The CDR3 consists of 13 residues. The V end lost 4 bases, the J end lost 4 bases, and 10 bases lay between the germline ends. The CDR3 sequence is CASSSVSAETQYF. Here the CDR3 DNA reads TGTGCCAGCAGCTCGGTATCAGCAGAGACCCAGTACTTC.

This rearrangement joins TRBV7-9 to TRBJ2-5; a possible D gene is TRBD2 (6 bases). The ends were cut back, 4 bases at V and 0 bases at J, with 18 bases in the middle. Germline-derived CDR1 and CDR2 are SEHNR and FQNEAQ (reference sequence). This CDR3 contains 17 residues. For the CDR3, the DNA is TGTGCCAGCAGCTCGATAGGGGAGGAGACAAACCAAGAGACCCAGTACTTC. This translates into CASSSIGEETNQETQYF.

The V call is TRBV7-9, the J call TRBJ2-7; D uncertain. V was trimmed by 4 bases and J by 4 bases, leaving 8 bases between them. Germline V gene lookup returns CDR1 SEHNR and CDR2 FQNEAQ (reference sequence). The length of the CDR3 is 12 residues. This CDR3 reads CASSSDPYEQYF. In nucleotides, the CDR3 is TGTGCCAGCAGCTCCGACCCATACGAGCAGTACTTC.

This chain links TRBV7-3 with TRBJ1-1; D gene uncertain. V shed 2 bases and J shed 8 bases, with 15 bases lying between them. Germline CDR1 is SGHTA and CDR2 is FQGTGA. This CDR3 comprises 14 residues. The CDR3 sequence: CASSLVASEREAFF. CDR3 sequence (DNA): TGTGCCAGCAGCTTAGTTGCCTCGGAACGAGAAGCTTTCTTT.

V and J are TRBV27 and TRBJ2-7, with 7 positions matching TRBD2. This CDR3 is built from 16 residues. The germline V gene encodes CDR1 MNHEY and CDR2 SMNVEV (reference sequence). With V trimmed by 1 base and J by 5 bases, 11 bases remained unmatched. For the CDR3, the DNA is TGTGCCAGCAGTTTATTACAGGCTAGCGGTCCTAACGAGCAGTACTTC. Translation gives CASSLLQASGPNEQYF.

The chain joins TRBV12-5 to TRBJ1-1; no reliable D call. Germline values: CDR1 LGHNT, CDR2 FRNRAP. This CDR3 spans 13 amino acids. Between the trimmed V and J ends, which lost 1 base and 5 bases, there was a span of 8 bases. The CDR3 nucleotides are TGTGCTAGTGGTTTGGGCAGGAGGACTGAAGCTTTCTTT. This codes for CASGLGRRTEAFF.

V is TRBV28 and J is TRBJ2-7, with no clear D. The CDR3 is 13 amino acids. Germline V gene sequence: CDR1 MDHEN, CDR2 SYDVKM. Trimming pared 6 bases from V and 2 bases from J, leaving 11 bases between. The CDR3 bases are TGTGCCAGCAGCTGGGATGCAGCCTACGAGCAGTACTTC. Its translation: CASSWDAAYEQYF. The variable domain in full, with the rest retrieved from reference TRBV28 and TRBJ2-7, is DVKVTQSSRYLVKRTGEKVFLECVQDMDHENMFWYRQDPGLGLRLIYFSYDVKMKEKGDIPEGYSVSREKKERFSLILESASTNQTSMYLCASSWDAAYEQYFGPGTRLTVT.

V gene TRBV6-5 combines with J gene TRBJ2-2, with TRBD2 as a possible D gene (5 bases). Trimming stripped 1 base from V and 9 bases from J, with 9 bases between. Looked up from germline, CDR1 is MNHEY and CDR2 is SVGAGI. The length of the CDR3 is 13 residues. CDR3 protein: CASSYLTTRELFF. The CDR3 nucleotides are TGTGCCAGCAGTTACTTGACTACCCGGGAGCTGTTTTTT.

This chain connects TRBV4-1 to TRBJ1-6; 8 nucleotides agree with TRBD1. In germline, CDR1 is MGHRA, CDR2 YSYEKL. V was pared by 3 bases and J by 9 bases, with 13 bases of the junction left unmatched. This CDR3 comprises 17 residues. The CDR3 is CASSHTSEQGAGSPLHF. CDR3 in DNA: TGCGCCAGCAGCCACACCTCGGAGCAGGGGGCAGGTTCACCCCTCCACTTT.

This clone was seen just once. The rearrangement joins TRBV27 to TRBJ1-3; perhaps TRBD1 as D (6 bases). V gave up 5 bases and J gave up 3 bases, with 11 bases separating them. From germline, CDR1 is MNHEY and CDR2 SMNVEV (reference sequence). The CDR3 spans 14 residues. CDR3 residues: CASSPTGFGNTIYF. As DNA, the CDR3 is TGTGCCAGCAGTCCCACAGGGTTTGGAAACACCATATATTTT.

This clone was seen a single time. The rearrangement joins TRBV7-6 to TRBJ2-1; possibly TRBD1 for D (5 bases). CDR3 size: 15 residues. The V end lost 4 bases, the J end lost 7 bases, and 17 bases lay between the germline ends. Germline CDR1 is SGHVS and CDR2 is FNYEAQ. In nucleotides, the CDR3 is TGTGCCAGCAGCTCGGACATGGGCCGCCCAAATGAGCAGTTCTTC. It is translated as CASSSDMGRPNEQFF.

This clone was detected once. The chain has TRBV2 and TRBJ1-2, with TRBD1 as a possible D gene (6 bases). The CDR3 is made up of 15 amino acids. Germline V lookup: CDR1 SNHLY, CDR2 FYNNEI. V was cut by 4 bases and J by 4 bases, with 16 bases left in between. The CDR3 nucleotides are TGTGCCAGCAGTGGGGGACACCGGATTAGCTATGGCTACACCTTC. Its protein is CASSGGHRISYGYTF.

This chain connects TRBV28 to TRBJ2-1; D unresolved. The CDR3 spans 15 residues. Germline CDR1 reads MDHEN; CDR2 reads SYDVKM. Trimming left V 4 bases short and J 5 bases short, with 15 bases between. The DNA of the CDR3 is TGTGCCAGCAGTTCATGGGCCGGGCAGGACAATGAGCAGTTCTTC. Its protein product is CASSSWAGQDNEQFF.

The chain is built from TRBV7-9 and TRBJ2-7; a weak D match, TRBD1 (6 bases). This CDR3 is 11 amino acids long. Germline assignment: CDR1 SEHNR and CDR2 FQNEAQ (reference sequence). Trimming took 11 bases from V and 5 from J, leaving 13 bases between them. Here the CDR3 reads CAGAGGNEQYF. The CDR3 DNA follows: TGTGCCGGCGCTGGGGGCAACGAGCAGTACTTC.